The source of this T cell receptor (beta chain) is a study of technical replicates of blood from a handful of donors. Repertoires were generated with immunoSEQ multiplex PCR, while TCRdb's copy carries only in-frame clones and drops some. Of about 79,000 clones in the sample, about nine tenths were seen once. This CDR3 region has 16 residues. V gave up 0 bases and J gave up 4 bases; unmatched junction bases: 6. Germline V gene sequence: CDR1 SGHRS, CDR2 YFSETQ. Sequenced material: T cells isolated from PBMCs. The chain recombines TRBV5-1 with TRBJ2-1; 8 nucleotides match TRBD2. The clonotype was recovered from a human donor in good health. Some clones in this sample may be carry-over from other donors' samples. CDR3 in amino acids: CASSLASRGGYNEQFF. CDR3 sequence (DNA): TGCGCCAGCAGCTTGGCCTCACGGGGGGGATACAATGAGCAGTTCTTC.